This entry lists 23 T cell receptor beta chains sequenced from one sample in a study of T cells in tumors after PD-1 blockade. The table came from immunoSEQ multiplex PCR; TCRdb's copy has only in-frame clones and leaves some out. This sample has about 21,000 clones, with 81% found just once. The source material was PBMCs, sampled after anti-PD-1 therapy. Receptor source: a human donor with advanced basal cell or squamous cell carcinoma (not recorded which).

V is TRBV12-2 and J is TRBJ1-5. TRBV12-2 is termed a pseudogene. The CDR3 covers 14 residues. The CDR3 loop reads CAAIWGVWNQPQHF. Here the CDR3 DNA reads TGCGCGGCCATATGGGGGGTTTGGAATCAGCCCCAGCATTTT.

The chain carries TRBV28 and TRBJ2-7; TRBD1 agrees at 8 bases. The CDR3 is 14 amino acids. Germline V gene data show CDR1 as MDHEN and CDR2 as SYDVKM. With 5 bases clipped from V and 2 bases from J, the junction kept 5 bases outside the gene matches. The DNA for the CDR3 is TGTGCCAGCAGTAGAGACAGGGGTCCCTACGAGCAGTACTTC. Translation: CASSRDRGPYEQYF.

The chain combines TRBV10-3 with TRBJ2-3; D is uncertain. Germline V lookup: CDR1 ENHRY, CDR2 SYGVKD. Trimming pared 10 bases from V and 3 bases from J, leaving 11 bases between. The CDR3 has 12 residues. CDR3 coding DNA: TGTGCCAATGGGGTGGGTACAGATACGCAGTATTTT. Translation: CANGVGTDTQYF.

The genes are TRBV29-1 and TRBJ2-7; D assignment may be TRBD1 or TRBD2 (6 bases each). CDR3 length: 15 amino acids. Germline V gene sequence: CDR1 SQVTM, CDR2 ANQGSEA. V was shortened by 3 bases and J by 2 bases, with 17 bases between the two germline ends. The CDR3 region is CSVETGDTPTYEQYF. CDR3 nucleotides: TGCAGCGTTGAGACGGGGGACACACCAACCTACGAGCAGTACTTC.

V usage is TRBV6-1 and J usage is TRBJ1-5, with D possibly TRBD1 on 5 matching bases. In germline, CDR1 is MNHNS, CDR2 SASEGT. Trimming shortened V by 3 bases and J by 4 bases, and 10 bases separated the two germline ends. This CDR3 comprises 14 residues. The CDR3 spells CASSEGGLNQPQHF. The CDR3 nucleotides read TGTGCCAGCAGTGAGGGGGGTTTAAATCAGCCCCAGCATTTT.

The rearrangement uses TRBV28 and TRBJ1-6, with D maybe TRBD1 (5 bases). Germline assignment: CDR1 MDHEN and CDR2 SYDVKM. V was pared by 5 bases and J by 5 bases, with 13 bases between. This CDR3 contains 15 residues. CDR3: CASSPTVGHNSPLHF. In DNA form, the CDR3 reads TGTGCCAGCAGTCCGACAGTGGGGCATAATTCACCCCTCCACTTT. Together with reference TRBV28 and TRBJ1-6, the CDR3 gives the full variable domain: DVKVTQSSRYLVKRTGEKVFLECVQDMDHENMFWYRQDPGLGLRLIYFSYDVKMKEKGDIPEGYSVSREKKERFSLILESASTNQTSMYLCASSPTVGHNSPLHFGNGTRLTVT.

The chain employs TRBV7-9 and TRBJ2-5; 10 nucleotides align to TRBD2. Germline assignment: CDR1 SEHNR and CDR2 FQNEAQ (reference sequence). Trimming cost V 5 bases and J 5 bases; bases outside gene matches: 8. The CDR3 consists of 15 residues. Here the CDR3 reads CASSHLAGAVETQYF. The CDR3 nucleotides are TGTGCCAGCAGCCATCTAGCGGGAGCGGTGGAGACCCAGTACTTC.

J is TRBJ2-7 and V is TRBV10-3; TRBD1 matches 9 bases. J was trimmed by 3 bases and V by 0 bases; bases with no gene match: 3. Looked up from germline, CDR1 is ENHRY and CDR2 is SYGVKD. The CDR3 length is 15 residues. CDR3 protein: CAISESGTGNYEQYF. DNA for the CDR3: TGTGCCATCAGTGAGTCTGGGACAGGGAACTACGAGCAGTACTTC.

The V and J genes are TRBV7-9 and TRBJ2-3; D unclear. This CDR3 contains 12 residues. Germline V CDR1 and CDR2: SEHNR, FQNEAQ (reference sequence). With 2 bases removed from V and 7 bases from J, the gap between germline ends came to 7 bases. The CDR3 is CASSLHGNTQYF. CDR3 DNA: TGTGCCAGCAGCTTACACGGAAATACGCAGTATTTT. The full variable domain, rest sourced from reference TRBV7-9 and TRBJ2-3, is DTGVSQNPRHKITKRGQNVTFRCDPISEHNRLYWYRQTLGQGPEFLTYFQNEAQLEKSRLLSDRFSAERPKGSFSTLEIQRTEQGDSAMYLCASSLHGNTQYFGPGTRLTVL.

The J gene is TRBJ2-1, the V gene TRBV5-4; D perhaps matches TRBD2 (5 bases). V dropped 1 base and J dropped 10 bases, with 21 bases sitting between them. There are 16 residues in the CDR3. CDR1 and CDR2 from the germline V gene are SGHNT and YYREEE (reference sequence). CDR3 DNA: TGTGCCAGCAGCTTGAATAGCGACCTGGGGATAAACGAGCAGTTCTTC. Translating gives CASSLNSDLGINEQFF.

The chain recombines TRBV6-6 with TRBJ2-7; 8 bases are a match to TRBD1. CDR3 size: 15 residues. Germline V CDR1 and CDR2: MNHNY, SVGAGI (reference sequence). V lost 2 bases to trimming and J lost 2 bases; unmatched junction nucleotides: 5. Written as DNA, the CDR3 is TGTGCCAGCAGTTACCCCGGACAGGGAACCTACGAGCAGTACTTC. It translates to CASSYPGQGTYEQYF.

This chain connects TRBV27 to TRBJ2-3; TRBD2 matches 10 bases. The V gene's germline CDR1 is MNHEY and CDR2 SMNVEV (reference sequence). Trimming took 5 bases from V and 2 from J; bases not matched to a gene: 10. The length of the CDR3 is 17 residues. The CDR3, as DNA: TGTGCCAGCAGTCCTCTGAGGACTAGCGGTGTCACAGATACGCAGTATTTT. It is translated as CASSPLRTSGVTDTQYF.

The chain has TRBV4-2 and TRBJ2-3; 7 bases are shared with TRBD2. The V segment lost 1 base and the J segment 2 bases; nucleotides outside the gene matches: 3. The CDR3 totals 15 residues. Germline V gene data show CDR1 as LGHNA and CDR2 as YNFKEQ. Here the CDR3 reads CASSQVAGVTDTQYF. The CDR3, as DNA: TGTGCCAGCAGCCAAGTGGCGGGGGTCACAGATACGCAGTATTTT.

This chain connects TRBV7-9 to TRBJ2-3; D gene uncertain. V was trimmed by 5 bases and J by 7 bases, leaving 19 bases between them. The CDR3 is 15 amino acids. Germline CDR1 reads SEHNR; CDR2 reads FQNEAQ (reference sequence). The CDR3 protein is CASSPFASLGNTQYF. CDR3 nucleotides: TGTGCCAGCAGCCCCTTTGCCAGCCTGGGGAATACGCAGTATTTT.

This chain joins TRBV5-4 and TRBJ1-2; 9 nucleotides line up with TRBD1. This CDR3 spans 15 amino acids. Germline CDR1 is SGHNT and CDR2 is YYREEE (reference sequence). V shed 0 bases and J 2 bases; nucleotides not matched to a gene: 2. The CDR3 DNA follows: TGTGCCAGCAGCTTGGAAGGGACAGGGAACTATGGCTACACCTTC. Translating gives CASSLEGTGNYGYTF.

V gene TRBV7-9 combines with J gene TRBJ1-2; perhaps TRBD1 as D (6 bases). The ends were cut back, 5 bases at V and 7 bases at J, with 14 bases in the middle. Germline V gives CDR1 SEHNR, CDR2 FQNEAQ (reference sequence). The CDR3 consists of 13 residues. CDR3 sequence reads: CASSANRDSGYTF. The DNA of the CDR3 is TGTGCCAGCAGCGCGAACAGGGATAGTGGCTACACCTTC. Using reference TRBV7-9 and TRBJ1-2 for the parts outside the CDR3, the full variable domain is DTGVSQNPRHKITKRGQNVTFRCDPISEHNRLYWYRQTLGQGPEFLTYFQNEAQLEKSRLLSDRFSAERPKGSFSTLEIQRTEQGDSAMYLCASSANRDSGYTFGSGTRLTVV.

The rearrangement uses TRBV2 and TRBJ2-3; 14 positions agree with TRBD2. From germline, CDR1 is SNHLY and CDR2 FYNNEI. J was trimmed by 4 bases and V by 5 bases; bases with no gene match: 2. CDR3 length: 15 residues. The CDR3 spells CASSRLAGGADTQYF. CDR3 bases: TGTGCCAGCAGTAGACTAGCGGGAGGGGCAGATACGCAGTATTTT.

This chain joins TRBV7-2 and TRBJ2-5, with 7 bases matching TRBD1. CDR3 size: 14 residues. Trimming at V came to 5 bases and at J to 10 bases, leaving 13 bases not matched to a gene. The V gene's germline CDR1 is SGHTA and CDR2 FQGNSA. CDR3 DNA sequence: TGTGCCAGCAGCAGCCACAGGGGCGGTGGAATCCAGTACTTC. It encodes CASSSHRGGGIQYF.

V gene TRBV12-3 or TRBV12-4 combines with J gene TRBJ1-1; possible D gene TRBD1, 6 bases. The V and J ends lost 3 bases and 3 bases respectively, with 8 bases between them. The CDR3 spans 13 residues. The CDR3: CASSFGTYTEAFF. The CDR3 coding sequence is TGTGCCAGCAGTTTCGGGACATACACTGAAGCTTTCTTT.

V gene TRBV5-6 combines with J gene TRBJ2-2; D call uncertain. Trimming took 0 bases from V and 6 from J, leaving 6 bases between them. This CDR3 region has 13 residues. CDR1 is SGHDT, CDR2 YYEEEE, per germline. The CDR3 DNA sequence: TGTGCCAGCAGCTTGGCGTCATCCGGGGAGCTGTTTTTT. Translation gives CASSLASSGELFF.

This clone was detected only a few times. V gene TRBV18 combines with J gene TRBJ2-5, with D unresolved. There are 10 residues in the CDR3. Trimming took off 6 bases at V and 5 bases at J, with 4 bases between the two ends. CDR1 is KGHSH and CDR2 is LQKENI in the germline V gene. CDR3 in amino acids: CASSLETQYF. CDR3 DNA sequence: TGTGCCAGCTCCCTTGAGACCCAGTACTTC.

The gene calls are TRBV12-3 or TRBV12-4 and TRBJ1-1; unclear D gene. Trimming removed 2 bases from V and 9 bases from J, with 10 bases in between. The CDR3 spans 12 residues. This CDR3 reads CASSLQVSKAFF. The CDR3 DNA reads TGTGCCAGCAGTTTACAGGTGTCAAAAGCTTTCTTT.

V gene TRBV4-2 combines with J gene TRBJ2-3; D is uncertain. In germline, CDR1 is LGHNA, CDR2 YNFKEQ. The germline V and J ends were trimmed by 0 bases and 0 bases, with 4 bases remaining between them. This CDR3 comprises 14 residues. The CDR3 region is CASSQDGSTDTQYF. The CDR3 DNA reads TGTGCCAGCAGCCAAGATGGCAGCACAGATACGCAGTATTTT.